The 10 T cell receptor beta chains presented below share a single source sample, sequenced in a study of T cells after yellow fever vaccination. Each CDR3 protein is one row after TCRdb ran MiXCR on the 5' RACE reads. The sample has under 600,000 distinct CDR3 sequences; 20% to 25% are singletons. The input for sequencing was PBMCs, taken less than 25 days after the first yellow fever vaccination. These receptors all stem from a young man who received the YFV17D yellow fever vaccine.

This sequence joins TRBV27 and TRBJ2-2; no clear D. Between the trimmed V and J ends, which lost 6 bases and 0 bases, there was a span of 11 bases. Germline-derived CDR1 and CDR2 are MNHEY and SMNVEV (reference sequence). This CDR3 region has 15 residues. The CDR3 coding sequence is TGTGCCAGCAGCACAAGTCTTACGAACACCGGGGAGCTGTTTTTT. Protein: CASSTSLTNTGELFF.

Only a few counts were recorded for this clonotype. This chain connects TRBV4-1 to TRBJ1-5; TRBD1 matches at 12 bases. The CDR3 is made up of 15 amino acids. CDR1 and CDR2 from the germline V gene are MGHRA and YSYEKL. J lost 7 bases, V lost 4 bases, and 5 bases had no gene match. CDR3 nucleotides: TGCGCCAGCAGCCGGGAGGGACAGGGGGCCCAGCCCCAGCATTTT. Translating it yields CASSREGQGAQPQHF.

CDR3 coding DNA: TGCAGTGCGCCGGCTGTCGGGAACAATGAGCAGTTCTTC. It codes for CSAPAVGNNEQFF. This sequence joins TRBV20-1 and TRBJ2-1; possibly TRBD2 for D (5 bases). V dropped 6 bases and J dropped 5 bases, with 14 bases sitting between them. Germline V lookup: CDR1 DFQATT, CDR2 SNEGSKA (reference sequence). The CDR3 consists of 13 residues.

The chain joins TRBV6-1 to TRBJ1-2, with TRBD1 matching over 8 bases. The V gene end was trimmed by 7 bases and the J gene end by 2 bases; junction bases not matched to a gene: 6. The CDR3 loop spans 14 amino acids. Germline values: CDR1 MNHNS, CDR2 SASEGT. CDR3 sequence reads: CASTPDRANYGYTF. CDR3 nucleotides: TGTGCCAGCACCCCGGACAGGGCCAACTATGGCTACACCTTC.

This clonotype was detected a few times. The CDR3 DNA reads as TGTGCCAGCAGTTTGGTGGGAACTAATGAAAAACTGTTTTTT. This codes for CASSLVGTNEKLFF. J is TRBJ1-4 and V is TRBV27; D gene unclear. Germline loops: CDR1 MNHEY, CDR2 SMNVEV (reference sequence). This CDR3 has 14 amino acids. Trimming took off 3 bases at V and 1 base at J, with 6 bases between the two ends.

The V gene is TRBV5-1, the J gene TRBJ1-1; D uncertain. The CDR3 sequence is 12 residues long. Deletions cut 0 bases from V and 4 bases from J, with 4 bases between. Germline V gene data show CDR1 as SGHRS and CDR2 as YFSETQ. The CDR3 here is CASSLGLTEAFF. The CDR3 coding sequence is TGCGCCAGCAGCTTGGGGCTCACTGAAGCTTTCTTT.

The chain recombines TRBV5-1 with TRBJ2-2; maybe TRBD2 (5 bases). V dropped 1 base and J dropped 0 bases, with 10 bases sitting between them. The CDR3 has 16 amino acids. Germline-derived CDR1 and CDR2 are SGHRS and YFSETQ. DNA of the CDR3: TGCGCCAGCAGCTTGAGCGGTCTTCCGAACACCGGGGAGCTGTTTTTT. Amino acid sequence: CASSLSGLPNTGELFF.

This clonotype was detected many times. This chain links TRBV6-2 or TRBV6-3 with TRBJ2-7; 7 nucleotides align to TRBD1. CDR1 and CDR2 (germline): MNHEY, SVGEGT. The CDR3 is 15 amino acids. V was clipped by 0 bases and J by 6 bases; unmatched bases: 8. The DNA of the CDR3 is TGTGCCAGCAGTTACTCCCCTAAAGGGGGCATCGAGCAGTACGTC. Translating gives CASSYSPKGGIEQYV.

V and J are TRBV6-1 and TRBJ2-1; D unresolved. The V and J ends lost 5 bases and 5 bases respectively, with 16 bases between them. This CDR3 region has 15 residues. CDR1 and CDR2 (germline): MNHNS, SASEGT. CDR3 in amino acids: CASSRNPGLHNEQFF. The DNA for the CDR3 is TGTGCCAGCAGTCGGAATCCCGGGCTCCACAATGAGCAGTTCTTC.

As for this clonotype: The junction departs from germline at one end; a sequencing error may be responsible. CDR3 residues: CATSRGFSSTDTQYF. In DNA form, the CDR3 reads TGTGCCACCAGTAGAGGGTTTTCTAGCACAGATACGCAGTATTTT. This chain links TRBV15 with TRBJ2-3; tentative D call: TRBD2 (5 bases). Germline CDR1 reads LNHNV; CDR2 reads YYDKDF (reference sequence). This CDR3 comprises 15 residues.